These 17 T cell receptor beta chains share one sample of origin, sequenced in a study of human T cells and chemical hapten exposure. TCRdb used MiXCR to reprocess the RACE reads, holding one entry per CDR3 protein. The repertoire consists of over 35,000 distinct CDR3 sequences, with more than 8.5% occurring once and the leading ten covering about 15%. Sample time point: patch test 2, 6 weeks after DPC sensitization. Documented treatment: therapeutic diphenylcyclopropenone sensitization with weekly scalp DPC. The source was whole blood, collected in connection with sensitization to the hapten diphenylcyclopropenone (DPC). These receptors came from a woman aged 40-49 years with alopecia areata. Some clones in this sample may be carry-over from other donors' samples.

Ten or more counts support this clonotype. The CDR3 nucleotides are TGCAGCGTTGCCCCAATGGAAGAGACCCAGTACTTC. It translates to CSVAPMEETQYF. J is TRBJ2-5 and V is TRBV29-1; D is ambiguous. Germline V gives CDR1 SQVTM, CDR2 ANQGSEA. V was trimmed by 4 bases and J by 3 bases, leaving 9 bases between them. This CDR3 contains 12 residues.

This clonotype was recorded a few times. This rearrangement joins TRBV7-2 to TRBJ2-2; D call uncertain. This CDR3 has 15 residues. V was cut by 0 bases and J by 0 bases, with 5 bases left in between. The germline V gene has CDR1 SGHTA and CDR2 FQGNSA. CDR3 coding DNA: TGTGCCAGCAGCTTAGCGGCAACGAACACCGGGGAGCTGTTTTTT. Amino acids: CASSLAATNTGELFF.

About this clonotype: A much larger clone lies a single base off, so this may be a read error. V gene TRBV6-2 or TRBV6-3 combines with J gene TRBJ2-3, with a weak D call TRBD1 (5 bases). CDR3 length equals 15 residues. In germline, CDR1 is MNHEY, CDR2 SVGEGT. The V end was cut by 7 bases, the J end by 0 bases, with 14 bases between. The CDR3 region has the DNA TGTGCCAGCAATTCCATAGGGGCTAGCACAGATACGCAGTATTTT. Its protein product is CASNSIGASTDTQYF.

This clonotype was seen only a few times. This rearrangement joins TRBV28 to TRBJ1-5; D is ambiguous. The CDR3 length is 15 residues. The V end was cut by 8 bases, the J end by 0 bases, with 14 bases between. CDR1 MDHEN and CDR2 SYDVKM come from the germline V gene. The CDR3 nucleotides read TGTGCCAGCGGGAGACCCATGCATAGCAATCAGCCCCAGCATTTT. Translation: CASGRPMHSNQPQHF.

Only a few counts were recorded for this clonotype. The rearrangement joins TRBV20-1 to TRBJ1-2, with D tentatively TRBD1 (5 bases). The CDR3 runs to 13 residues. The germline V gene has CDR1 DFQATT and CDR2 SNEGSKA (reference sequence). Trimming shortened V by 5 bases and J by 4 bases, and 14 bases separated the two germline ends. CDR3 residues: CSADHGTAYGYTF. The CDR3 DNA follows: TGCAGTGCTGACCACGGGACGGCCTATGGCTACACCTTC.

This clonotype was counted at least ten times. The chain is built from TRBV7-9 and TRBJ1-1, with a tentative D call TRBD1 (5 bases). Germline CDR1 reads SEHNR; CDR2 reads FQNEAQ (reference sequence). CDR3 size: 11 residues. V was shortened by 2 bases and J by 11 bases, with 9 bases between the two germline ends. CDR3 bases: TGTGCCAGCAGCTTACAGGGTTGGGCTTTCTTT. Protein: CASSLQGWAFF.

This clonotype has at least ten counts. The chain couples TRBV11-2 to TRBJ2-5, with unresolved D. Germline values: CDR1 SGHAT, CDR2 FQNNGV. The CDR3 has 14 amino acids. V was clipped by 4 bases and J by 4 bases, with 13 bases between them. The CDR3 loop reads CASSSPQPVETQYF. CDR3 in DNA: TGTGCCAGCAGCTCGCCCCAGCCCGTAGAGACCCAGTACTTC.

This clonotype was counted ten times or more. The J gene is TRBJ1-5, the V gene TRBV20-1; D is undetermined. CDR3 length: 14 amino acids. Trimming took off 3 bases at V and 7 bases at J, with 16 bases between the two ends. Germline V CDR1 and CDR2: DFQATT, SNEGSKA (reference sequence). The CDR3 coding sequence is TGCAGTGCTAGCATCGCCGTGGGGTCCCAGCCCCAGCATTTT. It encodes CSASIAVGSQPQHF.

This CDR3 reads CASTRRTGGLDTDTQYF. The CDR3 DNA is TGTGCCAGCACTCGACGGACAGGGGGCTTAGACACAGATACGCAGTATTTT. The rearrangement uses TRBV2 and TRBJ2-3; the match to TRBD1 covers 11 bases. This CDR3 spans 17 amino acids. Trimming cost V 7 bases and J 2 bases; bases outside gene matches: 11. Germline assignment: CDR1 SNHLY and CDR2 FYNNEI.

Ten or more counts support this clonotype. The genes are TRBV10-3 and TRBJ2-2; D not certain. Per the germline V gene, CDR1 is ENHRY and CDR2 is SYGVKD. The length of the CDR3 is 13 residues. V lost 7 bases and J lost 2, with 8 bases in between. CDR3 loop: CAITLANTGELFF. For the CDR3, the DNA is TGTGCCATCACACTTGCTAACACCGGGGAGCTGTTTTTT.

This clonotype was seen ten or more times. Here the CDR3 reads CASSVGGEQYF. For the CDR3, the DNA is TGTGCCAGCAGCGTAGGGGGCGAGCAGTACTTC. The chain carries TRBV9 and TRBJ2-7; no clear D. The CDR3 consists of 11 residues. CDR1 SGDLS and CDR2 YYNGEE come from the germline V gene. V was shortened by 0 bases and J by 6 bases, with 4 bases between the two germline ends.

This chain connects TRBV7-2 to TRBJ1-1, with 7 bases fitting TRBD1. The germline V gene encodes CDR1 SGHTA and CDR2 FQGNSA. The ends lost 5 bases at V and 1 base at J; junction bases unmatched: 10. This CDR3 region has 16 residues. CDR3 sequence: CASSKMGTVENTEAFF. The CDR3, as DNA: TGTGCCAGCAGCAAAATGGGGACAGTGGAGAACACTGAAGCTTTCTTT.

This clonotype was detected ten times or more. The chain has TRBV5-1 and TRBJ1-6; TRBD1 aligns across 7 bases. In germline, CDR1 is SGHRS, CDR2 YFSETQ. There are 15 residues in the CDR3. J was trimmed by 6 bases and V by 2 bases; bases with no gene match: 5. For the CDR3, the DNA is TGCGCCAGCAGCTTCAACGCAGGGGGTAATTCACCCCTCCACTTT. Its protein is CASSFNAGGNSPLHF.

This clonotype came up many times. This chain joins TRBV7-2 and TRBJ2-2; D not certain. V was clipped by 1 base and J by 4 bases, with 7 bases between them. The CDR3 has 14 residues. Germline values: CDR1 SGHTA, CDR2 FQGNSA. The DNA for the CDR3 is TGTGCCAGCAGCTTAGAATTGAGCACCGGGGAGCTGTTTTTT. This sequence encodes CASSLELSTGELFF.

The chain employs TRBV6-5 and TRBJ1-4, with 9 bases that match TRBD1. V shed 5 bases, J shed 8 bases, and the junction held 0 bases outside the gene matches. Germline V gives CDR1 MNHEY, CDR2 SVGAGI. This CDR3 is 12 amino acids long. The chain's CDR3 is CASSDRGEKLFF. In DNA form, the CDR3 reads TGTGCCAGCAGTGACAGGGGGGAAAAACTGTTTTTT.

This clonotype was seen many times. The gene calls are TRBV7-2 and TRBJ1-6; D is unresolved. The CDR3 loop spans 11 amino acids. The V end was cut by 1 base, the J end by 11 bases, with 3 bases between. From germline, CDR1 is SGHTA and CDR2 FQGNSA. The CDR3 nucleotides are TGTGCCAGCAGCTTAGGGGCACCCCTCCACTTT. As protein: CASSLGAPLHF. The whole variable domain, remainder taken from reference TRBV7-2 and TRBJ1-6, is GAGVSQSPSNKVTEKGKDVELRCDPISGHTALYWYRQSLGQGLEFLIYFQGNSAPDKSGLPSDRFSAERTGGSVSTLTIQRTQQEDSAVYLCASSLGAPLHFGNGTRLTVT.

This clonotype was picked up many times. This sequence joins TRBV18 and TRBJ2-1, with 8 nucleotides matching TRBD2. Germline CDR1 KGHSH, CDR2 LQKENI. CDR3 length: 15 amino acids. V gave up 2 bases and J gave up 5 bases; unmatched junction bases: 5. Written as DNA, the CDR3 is TGTGCCAGCTCACCAATAACGGGGGGGGACAATGAGCAGTTCTTC. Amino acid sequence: CASSPITGGDNEQFF. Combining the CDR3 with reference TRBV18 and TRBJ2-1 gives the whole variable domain NAGVMQNPRHLVRRRGQEARLRCSPMKGHSHVYWYRQLPEEGLKFMVYLQKENIIDESGMPKERFSAEFPKEGPSILRIQQVVRGDSAAYFCASSPITGGDNEQFFGPGTRLTVL.